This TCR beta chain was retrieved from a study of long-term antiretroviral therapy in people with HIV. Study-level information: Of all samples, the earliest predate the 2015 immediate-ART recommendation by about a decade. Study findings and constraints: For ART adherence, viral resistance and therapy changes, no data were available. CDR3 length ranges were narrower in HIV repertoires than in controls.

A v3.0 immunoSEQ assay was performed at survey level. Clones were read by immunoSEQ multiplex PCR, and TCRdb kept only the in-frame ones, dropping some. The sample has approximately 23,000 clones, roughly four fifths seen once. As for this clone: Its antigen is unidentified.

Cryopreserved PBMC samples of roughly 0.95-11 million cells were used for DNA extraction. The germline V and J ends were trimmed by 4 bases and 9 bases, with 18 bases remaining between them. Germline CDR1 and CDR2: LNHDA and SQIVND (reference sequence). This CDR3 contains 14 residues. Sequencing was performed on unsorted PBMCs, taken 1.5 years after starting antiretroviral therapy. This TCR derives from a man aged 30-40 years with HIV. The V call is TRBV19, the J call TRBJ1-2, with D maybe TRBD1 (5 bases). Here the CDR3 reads CASSTGTGGLSYTF. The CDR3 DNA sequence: TGTGCCAGTAGTACTGGGACGGGGGGATTAAGCTACACCTTC.